The clone carrying this TCR beta chain occurred a few times. The source of the sample is a study of T-cell reconstitution after alpha-beta-depleted transplantation in children. CDR1 and CDR2 (germline): SGHAT, FQDESV (reference sequence). Germline trimming cut 1 base from V and 3 bases from J; bases unmatched to any gene: 14. The CDR3 covers 20 residues. A library of TCRbeta sequences, prepared with unique molecular identifiers, was generated. From the PCR reads, TCRdb called clonotypes with MiXCR, one entry per CDR3 protein. The top ten hold 4.5% to 7% of the sample, which has around 380,000 distinct CDR3 sequences, about a tenth seen once.

The chain recombines TRBV11-1 with TRBJ2-5, with 13 bases aligning to TRBD2. The specimen was PBMCs from the stem cell graft donor, collected from the stem cell graft. The receptor comes from a human donor who donated a stem cell graft to a child with acute myeloid leukemia. In DNA, the CDR3 is TGTGCCAGCAGCTTAGGACAAGGGACTAGCGGGACCACCATTAAAGAGACCCAGTACTTC. It translates to CASSLGQGTSGTTIKETQYF.